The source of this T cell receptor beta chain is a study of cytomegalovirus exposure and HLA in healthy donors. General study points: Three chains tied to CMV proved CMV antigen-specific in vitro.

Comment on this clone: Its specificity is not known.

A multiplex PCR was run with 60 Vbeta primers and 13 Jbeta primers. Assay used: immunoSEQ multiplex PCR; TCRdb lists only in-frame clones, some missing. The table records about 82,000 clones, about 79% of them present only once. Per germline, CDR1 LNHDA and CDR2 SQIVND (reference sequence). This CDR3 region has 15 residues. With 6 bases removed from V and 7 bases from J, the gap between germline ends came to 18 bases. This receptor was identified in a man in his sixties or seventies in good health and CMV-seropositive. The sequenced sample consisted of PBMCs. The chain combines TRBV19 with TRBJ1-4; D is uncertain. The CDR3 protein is CASRAHGEEGEKLFF. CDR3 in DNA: TGTGCCAGTAGGGCCCACGGGGAAGAAGGTGAAAAACTGTTTTTT.